This TCR beta chain is drawn from a study of T cells in Graves' hyperthyroidism and ophthalmopathy. The study's findings and limits: Blood also showed most of the thyroid clonotypes that were expanded above 0.001.

Over 18 months, lack of ophthalmopathy progression marked Graves' hyperthyroidism as stable. Recently diagnosed hyperthyroidism of less than 2 months' duration affected patients aged 18 to 65. Diagnoses rested on clinical symptoms, serum thyroxine and TRAb, thyroid ultrasound and orbital computed tomography. Concerning this clonotype itself: No antigen is known for it. One end of the junction fails to match germline, which may point to a read error.

Amplification targeted TCR beta CDR3 regions from RNA transcripts. A set of HTBI primers served as the primers for a first-round RT-PCR of the TCR CDR3. Each CDR3 protein gets one entry after TCRdb re-called the multiplex PCR reads with MiXCR. The table has roughly 570,000 distinct CDR3 sequences, about half seen once; the top ten hold approximately 7.5%. The CDR3 loop spans 15 amino acids. Germline V gives CDR1 MGHRA, CDR2 YSYEKL. The receptor was derived from a young woman with Graves' hyperthyroidism. Source material: peripheral blood or thyroid tissue (not recorded which). The J gene is TRBJ1-5, the V gene TRBV4-1, with D possibly TRBD1 on 6 matching bases. In nucleotides, the CDR3 is TGCGCCAACAGCCAAGATAGAGGGGGGAGTCAGCCCCAGCATTTT. It encodes CANSQDRGGSQPQHF.